This TCR beta chain was observed in a study of blood T cell repertoires in COVID-19. Generated by immunoSEQ multiplex PCR, the TCRdb table keeps only in-frame clones and is missing some. The sample has under 130,000 clones, roughly 87% seen once. Source material: peripheral blood. The TCR originated in an elderly woman in a cohort sampled during active COVID-19.

The CDR3 DNA reads TGCGCCAGCAATACAGGGCCGAACACTGAAGCTTTCTTT. Translation: CASNTGPNTEAFF. The chain has TRBV5-1 and TRBJ1-1; D is possibly TRBD1 (6 bases). Trimming left V 6 bases short and J 1 base short, with 10 bases between. The CDR3 sequence is 13 residues long. Germline V CDR1 and CDR2: SGHRS, YFSETQ.